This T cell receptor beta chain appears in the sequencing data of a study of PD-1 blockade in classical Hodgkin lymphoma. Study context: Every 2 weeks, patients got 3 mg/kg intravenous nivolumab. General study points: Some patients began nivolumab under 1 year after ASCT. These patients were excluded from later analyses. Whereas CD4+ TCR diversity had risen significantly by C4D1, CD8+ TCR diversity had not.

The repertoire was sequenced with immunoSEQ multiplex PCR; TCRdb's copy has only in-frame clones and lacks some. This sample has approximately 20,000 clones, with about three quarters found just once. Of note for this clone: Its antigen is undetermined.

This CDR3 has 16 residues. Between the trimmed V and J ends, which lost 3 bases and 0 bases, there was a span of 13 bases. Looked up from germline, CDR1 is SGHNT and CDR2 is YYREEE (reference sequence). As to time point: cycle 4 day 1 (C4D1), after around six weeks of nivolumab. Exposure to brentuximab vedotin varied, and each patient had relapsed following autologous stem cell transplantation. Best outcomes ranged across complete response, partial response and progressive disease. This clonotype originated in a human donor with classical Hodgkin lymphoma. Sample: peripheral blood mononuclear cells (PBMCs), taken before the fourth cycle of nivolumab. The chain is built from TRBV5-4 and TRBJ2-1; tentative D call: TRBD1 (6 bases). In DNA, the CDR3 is TGTGCCAGCAGCTCACGGGACAAAAACTCCTACAATGAGCAGTTCTTC. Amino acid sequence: CASSSRDKNSYNEQFF.